One T cell receptor beta chain is described in this entry. Its antigen is not known. The CDR3 is made up of 12 amino acids. CDR1 and CDR2 (germline): MRHNA, SNTAGT. V was shortened by 8 bases and J by 9 bases, with 14 bases between the two germline ends. The sample is drawn from a study of T-cell memory formation after mild COVID-19. The TCR alpha and TCR beta cDNA libraries, bearing sample barcodes and UMIs, were generated by 5'RACE using constant-segment primers. TCRdb itself ran the 5' RACE reads through MiXCR, one entry per CDR3 protein. The sample yields hundreds of thousands of distinct CDR3 sequences, approximately 13% seen once. Study observations and caveats: Later expanders leaned CD4+, whereas day 15 to 85 contracting clones were balanced CD4/CD8. Some clones that responded turned up in pre-infection memory, which suggests that cross-reactive memory joined in. Among CD4+ contracting clones, most were CM and EM, and CD8+ ones EMRA.

The sequence was obtained from a man in his late teens or twenties who had mild COVID-19 (a few samples of this study predate the infection). Cell type and time point are not known. The material sequenced was PBMCs or a T cell subset sorted from them (not recorded which). V and J are TRBV6-4 and TRBJ2-1; the D gene is possibly TRBD1 (6 bases). The CDR3 region has the DNA TGTGCCAGCCCCAGTGGGGGCAGTGAGCAGTTCTTC. This codes for CASPSGGSEQFF.